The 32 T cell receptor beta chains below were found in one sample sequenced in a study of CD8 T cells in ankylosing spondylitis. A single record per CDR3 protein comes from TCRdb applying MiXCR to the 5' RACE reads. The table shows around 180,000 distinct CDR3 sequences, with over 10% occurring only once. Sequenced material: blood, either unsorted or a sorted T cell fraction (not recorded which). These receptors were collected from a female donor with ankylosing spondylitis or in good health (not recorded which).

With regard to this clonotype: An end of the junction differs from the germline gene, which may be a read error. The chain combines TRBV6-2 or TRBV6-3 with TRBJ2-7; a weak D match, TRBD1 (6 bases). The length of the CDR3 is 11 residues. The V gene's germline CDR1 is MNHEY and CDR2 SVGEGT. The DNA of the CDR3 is TGTGCCAGCGGGATGGGGGCTGCGCACCACTTC. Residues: CASGMGAAHHF.

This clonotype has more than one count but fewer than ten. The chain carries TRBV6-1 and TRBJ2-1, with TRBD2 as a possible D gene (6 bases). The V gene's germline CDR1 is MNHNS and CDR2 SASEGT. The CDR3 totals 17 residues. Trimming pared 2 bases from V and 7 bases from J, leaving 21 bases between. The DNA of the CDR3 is TGTGCCAGCAGTGAACGGATGATAAGTAGCGGCGCAAATGAGCAGTTCTTC. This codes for CASSERMISSGANEQFF.

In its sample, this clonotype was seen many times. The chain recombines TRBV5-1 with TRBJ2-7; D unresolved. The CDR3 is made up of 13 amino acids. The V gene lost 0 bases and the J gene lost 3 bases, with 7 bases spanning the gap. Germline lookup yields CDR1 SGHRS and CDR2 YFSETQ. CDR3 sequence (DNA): TGCGCCAGCAGCTTGGGCAACTACTACGAGCAGTACTTC. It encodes CASSLGNYYEQYF.

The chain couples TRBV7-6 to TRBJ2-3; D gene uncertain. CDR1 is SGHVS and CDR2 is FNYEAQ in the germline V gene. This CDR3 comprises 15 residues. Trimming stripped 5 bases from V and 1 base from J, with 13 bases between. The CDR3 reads CASSGRSFGTDTQYF. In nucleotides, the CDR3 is TGTGCCAGCAGCGGACGATCTTTCGGCACAGATACGCAGTATTTT.

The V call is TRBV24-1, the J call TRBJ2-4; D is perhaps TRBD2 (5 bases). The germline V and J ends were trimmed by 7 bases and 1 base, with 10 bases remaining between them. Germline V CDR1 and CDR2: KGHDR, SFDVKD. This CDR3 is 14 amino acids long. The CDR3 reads CATSGRGAKNIQYF. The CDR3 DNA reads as TGTGCCACCAGCGGCCGAGGGGCCAAAAACATTCAGTACTTC.

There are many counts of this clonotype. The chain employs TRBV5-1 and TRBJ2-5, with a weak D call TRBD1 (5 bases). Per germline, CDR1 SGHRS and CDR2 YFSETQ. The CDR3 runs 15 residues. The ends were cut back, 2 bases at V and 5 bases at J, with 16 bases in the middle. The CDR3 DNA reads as TGCGCCAGCAGCTTCCTCGGGCAGGGCGAGGAGACCCAGTACTTC. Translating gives CASSFLGQGEETQYF.

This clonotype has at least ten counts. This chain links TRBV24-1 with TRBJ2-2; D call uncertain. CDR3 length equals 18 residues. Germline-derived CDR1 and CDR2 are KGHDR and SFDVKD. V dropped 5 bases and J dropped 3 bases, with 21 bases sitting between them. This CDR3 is CATSGQAPDLPDTGELFF. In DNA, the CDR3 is TGTGCCACCAGTGGTCAGGCTCCCGATCTGCCGGACACCGGGGAGCTGTTTTTT.

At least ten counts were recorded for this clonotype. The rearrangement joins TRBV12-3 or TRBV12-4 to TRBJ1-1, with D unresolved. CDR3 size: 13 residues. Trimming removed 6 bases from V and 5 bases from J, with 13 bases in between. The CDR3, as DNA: TGTGCCAGCAGCGCCAAGGGAGGGACTGAAGCTTTCTTT. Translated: CASSAKGGTEAFF.

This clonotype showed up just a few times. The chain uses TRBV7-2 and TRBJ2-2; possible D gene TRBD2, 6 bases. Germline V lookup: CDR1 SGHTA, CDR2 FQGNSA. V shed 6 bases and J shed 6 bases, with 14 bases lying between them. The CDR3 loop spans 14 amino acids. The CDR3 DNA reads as TGTGCCAGCAGGGGGGGATCGGACGCCGGGGAGCTGTTTTTT. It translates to CASRGGSDAGELFF.

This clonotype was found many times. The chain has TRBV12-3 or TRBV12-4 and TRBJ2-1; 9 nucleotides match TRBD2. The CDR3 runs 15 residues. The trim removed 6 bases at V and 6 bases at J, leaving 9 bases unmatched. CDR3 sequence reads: CASRPLAGWGNEQFF. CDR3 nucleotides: TGTGCCAGCAGACCCCTAGCGGGATGGGGCAATGAGCAGTTCTTC.

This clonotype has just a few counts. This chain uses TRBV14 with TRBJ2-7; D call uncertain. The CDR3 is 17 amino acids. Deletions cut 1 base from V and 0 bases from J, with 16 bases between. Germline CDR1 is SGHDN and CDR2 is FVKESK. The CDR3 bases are TGTGCCAGCAGCCAAGTTAAGGGTTCTAGGATCTCCTACGAGCAGTACTTC. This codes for CASSQVKGSRISYEQYF.

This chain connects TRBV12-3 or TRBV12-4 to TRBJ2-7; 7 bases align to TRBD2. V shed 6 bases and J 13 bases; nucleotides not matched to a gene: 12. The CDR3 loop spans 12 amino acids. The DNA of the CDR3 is TGTGCCAGCAGCCTCTTCAGCGGGGTGGATTACTTC. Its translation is CASSLFSGVDYF.

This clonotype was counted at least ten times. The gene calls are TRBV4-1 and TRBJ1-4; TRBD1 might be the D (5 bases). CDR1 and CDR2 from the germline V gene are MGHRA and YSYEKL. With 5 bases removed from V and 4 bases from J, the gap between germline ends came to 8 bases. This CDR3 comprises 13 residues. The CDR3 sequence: CASSRGGNEKLFF. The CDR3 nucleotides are TGCGCCAGCAGCAGGGGTGGTAATGAAAAACTGTTTTTT.

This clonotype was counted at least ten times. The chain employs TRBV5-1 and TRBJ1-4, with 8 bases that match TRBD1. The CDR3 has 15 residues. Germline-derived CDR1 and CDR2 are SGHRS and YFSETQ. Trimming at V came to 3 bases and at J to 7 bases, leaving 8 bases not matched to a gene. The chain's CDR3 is CASSSSGQGIEKLFF. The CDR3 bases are TGCGCCAGCAGCTCGTCTGGACAGGGTATTGAAAAACTGTTTTTT.

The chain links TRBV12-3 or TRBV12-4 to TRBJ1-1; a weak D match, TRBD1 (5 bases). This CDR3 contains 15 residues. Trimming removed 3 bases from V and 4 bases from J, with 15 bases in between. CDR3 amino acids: CASSLRTGVPTEAFF. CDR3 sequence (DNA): TGTGCCAGCAGTTTGAGGACGGGGGTGCCCACTGAAGCTTTCTTT.

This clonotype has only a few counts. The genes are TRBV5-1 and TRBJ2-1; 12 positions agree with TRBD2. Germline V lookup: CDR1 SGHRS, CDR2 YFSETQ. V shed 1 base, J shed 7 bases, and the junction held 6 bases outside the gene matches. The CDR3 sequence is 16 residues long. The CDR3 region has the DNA TGCGCCAGCAGCTTGTCACTAGCGGGAGGAGGAAATGAGCAGTTCTTC. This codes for CASSLSLAGGGNEQFF.

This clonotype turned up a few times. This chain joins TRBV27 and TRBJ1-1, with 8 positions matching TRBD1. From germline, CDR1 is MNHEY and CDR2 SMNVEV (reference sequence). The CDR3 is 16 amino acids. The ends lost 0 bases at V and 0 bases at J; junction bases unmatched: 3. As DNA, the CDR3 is TGTGCCAGCAGTTTATCCCAGGGGGCTCTGAACACTGAAGCTTTCTTT. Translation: CASSLSQGALNTEAFF.

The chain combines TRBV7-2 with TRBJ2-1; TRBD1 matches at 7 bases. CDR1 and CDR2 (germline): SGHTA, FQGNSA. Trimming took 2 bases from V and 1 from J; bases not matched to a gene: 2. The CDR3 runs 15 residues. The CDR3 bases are TGTGCCAGCAGCTTAACAGGGGCTTCCTACAATGAGCAGTTCTTC. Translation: CASSLTGASYNEQFF. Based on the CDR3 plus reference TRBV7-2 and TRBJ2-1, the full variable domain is GAGVSQSPSNKVTEKGKDVELRCDPISGHTALYWYRQSLGQGLEFLIYFQGNSAPDKSGLPSDRFSAERTGGSVSTLTIQRTQQEDSAVYLCASSLTGASYNEQFFGPGTRLTVL.

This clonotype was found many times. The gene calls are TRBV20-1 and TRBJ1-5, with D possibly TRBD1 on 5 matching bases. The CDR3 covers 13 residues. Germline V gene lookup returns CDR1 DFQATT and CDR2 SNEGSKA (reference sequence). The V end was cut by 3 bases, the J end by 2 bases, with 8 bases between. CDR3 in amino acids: CSASRGGNQPQHF. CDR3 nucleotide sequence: TGCAGTGCTAGTAGGGGAGGCAATCAGCCCCAGCATTTT.

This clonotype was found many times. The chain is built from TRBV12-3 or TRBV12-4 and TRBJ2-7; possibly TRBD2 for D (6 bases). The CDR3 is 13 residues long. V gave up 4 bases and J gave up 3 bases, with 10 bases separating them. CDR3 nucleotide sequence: TGTGCCAGCAGTTCCCTCGGGGGCTACGAGCAGTACTTC. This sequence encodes CASSSLGGYEQYF.

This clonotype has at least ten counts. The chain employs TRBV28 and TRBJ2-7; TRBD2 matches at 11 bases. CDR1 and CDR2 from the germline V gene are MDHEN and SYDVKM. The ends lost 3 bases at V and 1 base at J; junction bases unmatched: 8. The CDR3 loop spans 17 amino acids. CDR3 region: CASSFEGTSGGSYEQYF. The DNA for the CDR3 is TGTGCCAGCAGTTTTGAGGGGACTAGCGGCGGATCCTACGAGCAGTACTTC.

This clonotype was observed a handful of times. The CDR3 here is CASSLGDRVIDEQFF. The CDR3 bases are TGTGCCAGCAGCTTGGGGGACAGAGTAATCGATGAGCAGTTCTTC. The chain uses TRBV7-3 and TRBJ2-1; 7 bases fit TRBD1. The CDR3 covers 15 residues. Germline assignment: CDR1 SGHTA and CDR2 FQGTGA. V lost 3 bases to trimming and J lost 8 bases; unmatched junction nucleotides: 10.

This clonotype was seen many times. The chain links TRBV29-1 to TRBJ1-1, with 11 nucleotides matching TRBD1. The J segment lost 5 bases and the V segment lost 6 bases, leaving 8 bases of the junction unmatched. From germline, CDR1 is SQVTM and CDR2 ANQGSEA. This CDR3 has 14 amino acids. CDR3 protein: CSVAPGQGDTEAFF. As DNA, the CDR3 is TGCAGCGTGGCACCGGGACAGGGGGATACTGAAGCTTTCTTT. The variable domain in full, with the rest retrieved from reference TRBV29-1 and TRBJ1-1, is SAVISQKPSRDICQRGTSLTIQCQVDSQVTMMFWYRQQPGQSLTLIATANQGSEATYESGFVIDKFPISRPNLTFSTLTVSNMSPEDSSIYLCSVAPGQGDTEAFFGQGTRLTVV.

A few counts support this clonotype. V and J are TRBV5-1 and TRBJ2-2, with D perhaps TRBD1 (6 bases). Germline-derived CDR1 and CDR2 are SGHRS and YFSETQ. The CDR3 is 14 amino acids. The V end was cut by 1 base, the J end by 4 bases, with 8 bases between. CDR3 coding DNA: TGCGCCAGCAGCTTGTTAGGGGGCACCGGGGAGCTGTTTTTT. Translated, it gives CASSLLGGTGELFF.

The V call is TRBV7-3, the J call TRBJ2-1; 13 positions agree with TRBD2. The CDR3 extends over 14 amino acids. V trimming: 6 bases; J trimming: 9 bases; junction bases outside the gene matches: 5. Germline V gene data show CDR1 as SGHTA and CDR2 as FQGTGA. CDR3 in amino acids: CASRLTSGRPEQFF. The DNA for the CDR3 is TGTGCCAGCAGGTTGACTAGCGGGAGGCCTGAGCAGTTCTTC.

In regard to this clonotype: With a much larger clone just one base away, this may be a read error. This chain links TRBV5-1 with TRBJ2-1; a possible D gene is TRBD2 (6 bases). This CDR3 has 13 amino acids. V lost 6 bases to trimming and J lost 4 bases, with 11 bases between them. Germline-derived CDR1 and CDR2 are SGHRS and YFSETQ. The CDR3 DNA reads TGCGCCAGCACTCTAGCGAGGTACAATGAGCAGTTCTTC. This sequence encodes CASTLARYNEQFF.

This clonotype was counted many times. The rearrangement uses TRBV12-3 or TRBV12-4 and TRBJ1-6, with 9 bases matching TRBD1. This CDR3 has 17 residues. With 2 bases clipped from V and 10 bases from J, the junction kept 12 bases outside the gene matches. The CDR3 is CASSLISWDRVESPLHF. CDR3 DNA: TGTGCCAGCAGTTTAATTTCCTGGGACAGGGTGGAATCACCCCTCCACTTT.

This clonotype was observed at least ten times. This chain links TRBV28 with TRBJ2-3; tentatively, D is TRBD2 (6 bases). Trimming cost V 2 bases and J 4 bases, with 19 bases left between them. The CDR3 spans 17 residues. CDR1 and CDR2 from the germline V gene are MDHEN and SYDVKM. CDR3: CASSLRKGGNSPDTQYF. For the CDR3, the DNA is TGTGCCAGCAGTTTACGCAAGGGCGGGAATTCCCCAGATACGCAGTATTTT.

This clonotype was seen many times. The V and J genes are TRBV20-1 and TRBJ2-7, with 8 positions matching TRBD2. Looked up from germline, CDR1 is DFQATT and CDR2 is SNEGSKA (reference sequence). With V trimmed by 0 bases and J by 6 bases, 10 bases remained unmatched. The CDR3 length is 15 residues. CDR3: CSARDLRTSKAEQYF. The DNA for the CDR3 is TGCAGTGCTAGAGATCTAAGGACTAGCAAAGCCGAGCAGTACTTC.

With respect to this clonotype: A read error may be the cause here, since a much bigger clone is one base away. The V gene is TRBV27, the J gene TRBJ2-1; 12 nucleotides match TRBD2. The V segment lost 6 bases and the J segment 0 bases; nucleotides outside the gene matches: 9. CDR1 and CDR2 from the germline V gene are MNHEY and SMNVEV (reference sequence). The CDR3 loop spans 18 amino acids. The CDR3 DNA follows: TGTGCCAGCAGCCCAATCCGGACTAGCGGGAACTCCTACAATGAGCAGTTCTTC. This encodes CASSPIRTSGNSYNEQFF.

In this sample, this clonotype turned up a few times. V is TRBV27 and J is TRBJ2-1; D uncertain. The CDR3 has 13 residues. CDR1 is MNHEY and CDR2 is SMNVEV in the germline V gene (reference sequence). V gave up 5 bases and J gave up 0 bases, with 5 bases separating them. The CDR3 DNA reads TGTGCCAGCAGTCGTCCCTCCTACAATGAGCAGTTCTTC. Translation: CASSRPSYNEQFF.

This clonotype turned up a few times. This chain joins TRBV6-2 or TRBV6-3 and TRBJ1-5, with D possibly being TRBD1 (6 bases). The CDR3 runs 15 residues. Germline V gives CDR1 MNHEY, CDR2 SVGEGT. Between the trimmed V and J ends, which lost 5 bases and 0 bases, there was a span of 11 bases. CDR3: CASSVGQTSNQPQHF. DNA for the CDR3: TGTGCCAGCAGTGTCGGACAGACTAGCAATCAGCCCCAGCATTTT.